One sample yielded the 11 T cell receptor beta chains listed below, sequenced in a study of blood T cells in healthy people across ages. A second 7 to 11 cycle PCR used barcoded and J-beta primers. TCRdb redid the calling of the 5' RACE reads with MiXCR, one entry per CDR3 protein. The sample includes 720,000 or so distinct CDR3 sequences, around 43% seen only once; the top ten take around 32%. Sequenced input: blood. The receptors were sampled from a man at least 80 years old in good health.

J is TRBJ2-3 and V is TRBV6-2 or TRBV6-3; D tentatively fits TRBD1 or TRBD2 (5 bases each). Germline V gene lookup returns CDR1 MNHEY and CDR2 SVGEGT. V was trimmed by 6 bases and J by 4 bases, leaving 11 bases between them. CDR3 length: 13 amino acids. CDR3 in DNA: TGTGCCAGCAGAAGAGGGGCGGCAGATACGCAGTATTTT. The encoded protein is CASRRGAADTQYF.

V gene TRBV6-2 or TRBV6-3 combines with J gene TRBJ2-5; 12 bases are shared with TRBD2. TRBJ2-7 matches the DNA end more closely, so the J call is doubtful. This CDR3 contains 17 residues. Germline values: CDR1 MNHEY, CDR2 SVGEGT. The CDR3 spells CASSTSRLAGATYEQYF. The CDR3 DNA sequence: TGTGCCAGCAGTACATCCCGACTAGCGGGGGCGACATACGAGCAGTACTTC.

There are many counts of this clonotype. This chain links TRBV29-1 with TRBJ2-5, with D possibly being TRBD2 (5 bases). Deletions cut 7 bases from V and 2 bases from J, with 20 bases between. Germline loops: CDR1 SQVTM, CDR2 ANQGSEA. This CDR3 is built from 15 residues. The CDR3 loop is CSGAAGREKQETQYF. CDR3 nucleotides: TGCAGCGGTGCGGCGGGCCGAGAAAAGCAAGAGACCCAGTACTTC.

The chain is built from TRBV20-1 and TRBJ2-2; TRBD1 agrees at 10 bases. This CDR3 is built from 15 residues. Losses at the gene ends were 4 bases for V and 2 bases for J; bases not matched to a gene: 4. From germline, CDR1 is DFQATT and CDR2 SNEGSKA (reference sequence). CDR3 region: CSATDRGRNTGELFF. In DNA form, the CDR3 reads TGCAGTGCTACTGACAGGGGGCGCAACACCGGGGAGCTGTTTTTT.

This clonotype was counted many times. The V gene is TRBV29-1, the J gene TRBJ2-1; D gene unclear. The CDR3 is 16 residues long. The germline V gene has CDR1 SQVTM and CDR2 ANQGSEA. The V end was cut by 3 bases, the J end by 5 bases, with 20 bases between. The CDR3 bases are TGCAGCGTTGAGAATCGGGTCTGGCGGAAAGACAATGAGCAGTTCTTC. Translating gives CSVENRVWRKDNEQFF.

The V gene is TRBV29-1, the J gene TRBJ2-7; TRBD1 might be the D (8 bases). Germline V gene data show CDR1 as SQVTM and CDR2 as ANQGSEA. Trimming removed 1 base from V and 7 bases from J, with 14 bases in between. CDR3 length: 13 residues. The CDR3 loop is CSVEGDRRGEQYF. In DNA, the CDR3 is TGCAGCGTTGAAGGGGACAGGCGGGGGGAGCAGTACTTC.

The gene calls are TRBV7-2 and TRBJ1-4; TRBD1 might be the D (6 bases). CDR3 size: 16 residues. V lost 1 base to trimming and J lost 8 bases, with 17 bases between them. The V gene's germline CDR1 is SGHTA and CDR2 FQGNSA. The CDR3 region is CASSLELLGAGEKLFF. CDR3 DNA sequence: TGTGCCAGCAGCTTAGAACTGTTGGGGGCGGGGGAAAAACTGTTTTTT.

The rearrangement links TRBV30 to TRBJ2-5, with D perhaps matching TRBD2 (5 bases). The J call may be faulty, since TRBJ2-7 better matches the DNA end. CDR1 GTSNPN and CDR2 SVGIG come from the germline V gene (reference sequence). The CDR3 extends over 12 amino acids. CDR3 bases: TGTGCCTGGAGTCCGGTGGAGGACGAGCAGTACTTC. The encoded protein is CAWSPVEDEQYF.

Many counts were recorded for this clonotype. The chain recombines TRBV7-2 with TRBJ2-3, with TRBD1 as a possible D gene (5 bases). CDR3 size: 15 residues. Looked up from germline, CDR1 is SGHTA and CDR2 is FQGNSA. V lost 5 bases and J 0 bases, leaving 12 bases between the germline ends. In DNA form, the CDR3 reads TGTGCCAGCAGCCCCGACAGCCTTAGCACAGATACGCAGTATTTT. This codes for CASSPDSLSTDTQYF.

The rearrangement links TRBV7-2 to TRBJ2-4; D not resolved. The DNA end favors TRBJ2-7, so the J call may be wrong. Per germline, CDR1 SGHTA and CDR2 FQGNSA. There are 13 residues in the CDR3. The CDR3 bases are TGTGCCAGCAGCCGAGTTCATTCCTACGAGCAGTACTTC. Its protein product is CASSRVHSYEQYF.

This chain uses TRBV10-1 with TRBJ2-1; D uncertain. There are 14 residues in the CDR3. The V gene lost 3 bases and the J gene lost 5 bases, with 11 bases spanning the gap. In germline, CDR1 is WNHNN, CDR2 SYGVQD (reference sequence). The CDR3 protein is CASSDGQLNNEQFF. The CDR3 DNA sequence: TGCGCCAGCAGTGATGGGCAGCTCAACAATGAGCAGTTCTTC.